This paragraph covers one T cell receptor beta chain sequence. The authors prepared the TCRbeta library with unique molecular identifiers. TCRdb analysed the PCR reads with MiXCR anew, one entry per CDR3 protein. The sample has about 600,000 distinct CDR3 sequences, about 10% seen once. These data originate in a study of T-cell reconstitution after alpha-beta-depleted transplantation in children. This CDR3 spans 12 amino acids. Trimming shortened V by 2 bases and J by 11 bases, and 10 bases separated the two germline ends. The clonotype originates from a human donor who donated a stem cell graft to a child with acute myeloid leukemia. The genes are TRBV12-3 or TRBV12-4 and TRBJ2-1; the D gene is possibly TRBD1 (6 bases). Sample: PBMCs from the stem cell graft donor, taken from the stem cell graft. The CDR3 protein is CASSLSGHQQFF. Written as DNA, the CDR3 is TGTGCCAGCAGTTTATCGGGACATCAGCAGTTCTTC.